These T cell receptor beta chains were read from a single sample in a study of cytomegalovirus exposure and HLA in healthy donors. Assay used: immunoSEQ multiplex PCR; TCRdb lists only in-frame clones, some missing. The sample yields tens of thousands of clones, approximately 81% seen once. The sequenced sample consisted of PBMCs. The receptors were sampled from a woman aged 30 to 39 in good health and CMV-seronegative. Both conserved end residues are part of each CDR3. A D gene is named only where the DNA matches it firmly.

CDR3 protein: CASSSRRSAGKNTGELFF
D gene: NA
V gene: TRBV9

CDR3 protein: CASSFGTGGGEQYF
D gene: TRBD1
V gene: TRBV5-1

CDR3 protein: CASSLGVDRANEQFF
D gene: TRBD1
V gene: TRBV7-6

CDR3 protein: CASRQETDRGGGYTF
D gene: TRBD1
V gene: TRBV28

CDR3 protein: CASLDRPNTGELFF
D gene: NA
V gene: TRBV19

CDR3 protein: CASSFEATSYEQYF
D gene: NA
V gene: TRBV7-2

CDR3 protein: CASSFGSWGGAAYEQYF
D gene: NA
V gene: TRBV5-1

CDR3 protein: CASSLYSYEQYF
D gene: NA
V gene: TRBV7-6

CDR3 protein: CASSFQGTGNTIYF
D gene: NA
V gene: TRBV5-6

CDR3 protein: CASNSLRGKGQETQYF
D gene: NA
V gene: TRBV2

CDR3 protein: CASSPTGTWNEQFF
D gene: NA
V gene: TRBV27

CDR3 protein: CASSEWGGETQYF
D gene: NA
V gene: TRBV2

CDR3 protein: CASSFGGAGRNTIYF
D gene: NA
V gene: TRBV5-4

CDR3 protein: CASSLVRLGGNSPLHF
D gene: NA
V gene: TRBV13

CDR3 protein: CASSDLTEPENEQYF
D gene: NA
V gene: TRBV2

CDR3 protein: CASRTDNYNSPLHF
D gene: NA
V gene: TRBV2

CDR3 protein: CASSRGTEGPDTQYF
D gene: NA
V gene: TRBV6-5

CDR3 protein: CASSQDLNQPQHF
D gene: NA
V gene: TRBV14

CDR3 protein: CASSLILAGAGELFF
D gene: TRBD2
V gene: TRBV5-1

CDR3 protein: CSSSLSVVGTEETQYF
D gene: TRBD1
V gene: TRBV7-9

CDR3 protein: CATLGRTSGGYSSYNEQFF
D gene: TRBD2
V gene: TRBV19

CDR3 protein: CASSARGIGQGVGNQPQHF
D gene: TRBD1
V gene: TRBV6-1

CDR3 protein: CASSTGRGSTEAFF
D gene: NA
V gene: TRBV6-5

CDR3 protein: CASSRLAGADSYNEQFF
D gene: TRBD2
V gene: TRBV4-3

CDR3 protein: CASRRTGRGGYTF
D gene: TRBD1
V gene: TRBV25-1

CDR3 protein: CASRSRDTYEQYF
D gene: NA
V gene: TRBV11-3

CDR3 protein: CASSIARDTEAFF
D gene: NA
V gene: TRBV19

CDR3 protein: CASSELAGTYNEQFF
D gene: TRBD2
V gene: TRBV6-1

CDR3 protein: CASSPPSRQETQYF
D gene: NA
V gene: TRBV18

CDR3 protein: CASSVGLTPINEQFF
D gene: NA
V gene: TRBV7-7

CDR3 protein: CASRTTGGNGYTF
D gene: TRBD1
V gene: TRBV6-5

CDR3 protein: CASSLEDRLNTEAFF
D gene: NA
V gene: TRBV11-3

CDR3 protein: CASSGGTGELFF
D gene: NA
V gene: TRBV7-7

CDR3 protein: CASSLAGGDTQYF
D gene: TRBD2
V gene: TRBV5-1

CDR3 protein: CASSQSGTGYGNTIYF
D gene: TRBD1
V gene: TRBV4-1

CDR3 protein: CASSLTRKAFF
D gene: NA
V gene: TRBV28

CDR3 protein: CASSLRTSGGVEQFF
D gene: TRBD2
V gene: TRBV5-1

CDR3 protein: CASSPTRDRGWETQYF
D gene: TRBD1
V gene: TRBV9

CDR3 protein: CASSESSEGYTF
D gene: NA
V gene: TRBV25-1

CDR3 protein: CASGLVTGTLYGYTF
D gene: NA
V gene: TRBV12-5

CDR3 protein: CASSLSGGGSYEQYF
D gene: TRBD2
V gene: TRBV4-2

CDR3 protein: CASSFLGDGQPQHF
D gene: NA
V gene: TRBV7-6

CDR3 protein: CASSEIGVQETQYF
D gene: NA
V gene: TRBV2

CDR3 protein: CASSSYLSYEQYF
D gene: NA
V gene: TRBV5-6

CDR3 protein: CASSKGQGRDQPQHF
D gene: TRBD1
V gene: TRBV7-9

CDR3 protein: CASSFQIYAEQFF
D gene: NA
V gene: TRBV11-2

CDR3 protein: CASSYKAGNTEAFF
D gene: NA
V gene: TRBV6-5

CDR3 protein: CASSLFGRGHSNQPQHF
D gene: TRBD1
V gene: TRBV5-8

CDR3 protein: CASSGTGTGDRTQYF
D gene: TRBD1
V gene: TRBV25-1

CDR3 protein: CAWEGYYTEAFF
D gene: NA
V gene: TRBV30